This paragraph reports one T cell receptor beta chain. Antigen: not known. Healthy bone marrow donors made up the donors. These data are taken from a study of cytomegalovirus exposure and HLA in healthy donors. Study-wide results and limits: Highly shared sequence variants in one cluster were likely a sequencing artifact. Reportedly, fewer N-insertions than the roughly 600-donor mean appeared in an Asian-associated ancestry cluster in a later analysis.

This CDR3 is built from 14 residues. The germline V gene encodes CDR1 SGHDT and CDR2 YYEEEE. V was shortened by 2 bases and J by 6 bases, with 15 bases between the two germline ends. A multiplex PCR was run with 60 Vbeta primers and 13 Jbeta primers. Sequencing used immunoSEQ multiplex PCR; TCRdb keeps in-frame clones, though not all of them. The table has 100,000 to 150,000 clones, under 12% seen once. This TCR was recovered from a woman in her late teens or twenties in good health and CMV-seropositive. The sample was PBMCs. The J gene is TRBJ2-7, the V gene TRBV5-6; weak D call: TRBD2 (6 bases). DNA of the CDR3: TGTGCCAGCAGCTTCTACGGGGGTGAGGGCGAGCAGTACTTC. Translating it yields CASSFYGGEGEQYF.